Described below is a single TCR beta chain sequence and its context. This clone's antigen is unknown. No per-base quality is available; no much larger clone lies one base away. This entry belongs to a study of T cell changes during pregnancy in multiple sclerosis (dated by TCRdb to between 2018 and 2021). Turning to the overall study: In women with multiple sclerosis, the researchers looked at how the T cell repertoire shifted as pregnancy progressed.

Libraries were made using the immunoSEQ multiplex PCR assay. Not all clones reach the TCRdb copy of this immuneACCESS table, which keeps in-frame sequences only. Checked studies attribute under half of the gap to unresolved V genes and leave the rest unexplained. This sample gives some 41,000 clones in total; about 90% of them show up just once. The ten largest clones add up to around 0.5% of the sample. Trimming removed 3 bases from V and 7 bases from J, leaving 19 bases between the germline ends. The CDR3 runs 17 residues from the cysteine to the phenylalanine. The CDR3 DNA has 51 bases and is translated from base 1. The germline V gene gives CDR1 as KGHSH and CDR2 as LQKENI.

The TCR originated in a female donor in good health, enrolled as a control in a pregnancy study. This chain is built from TRBV18 and TRBJ1-6, and the D gene may be TRBD1, 6 bases matching. This sample comprised CD4+ T cells from peripheral blood mononuclear cells, obtained in the third trimester of pregnancy. The sequenced DNA: TGTGCCAGCTCACCCCTAGGGATGACAGGCAGAAATTCACCCCTCCACTTT. Its coded protein is CASSPLGMTGRNSPLHF. Here the CDR3 is joined to the reference TRBV18 and TRBJ1-6 genes, and the full variable domain is: NAGVMQNPRHLVRRRGQEARLRCSPMKGHSHVYWYRQLPEEGLKFMVYLQKENIIDESGMPKERFSAEFPKEGPSILRIQQVVRGDSAAYFCASSPLGMTGRNSPLHFGNGTRLTVT.